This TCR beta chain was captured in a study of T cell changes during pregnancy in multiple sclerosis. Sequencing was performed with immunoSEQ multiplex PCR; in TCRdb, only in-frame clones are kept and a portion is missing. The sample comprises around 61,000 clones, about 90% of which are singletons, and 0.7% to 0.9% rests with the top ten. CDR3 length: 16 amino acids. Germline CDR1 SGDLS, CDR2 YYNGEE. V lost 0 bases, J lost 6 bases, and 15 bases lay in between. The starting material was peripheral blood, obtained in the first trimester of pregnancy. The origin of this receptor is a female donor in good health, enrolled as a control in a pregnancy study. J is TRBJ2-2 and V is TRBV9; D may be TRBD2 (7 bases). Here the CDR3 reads CASSVDWGGAAGELFF. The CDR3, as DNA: TGTGCCAGCAGCGTAGATTGGGGGGGCGCAGCCGGGGAGCTGTTTTTT.